Shown below are 23 T cell receptor beta chains from a single sample sequenced in a study of T cells expressing NK-cell markers. TCRdb reprocessed the 5' RACE reads and keeps a single row for each CDR3 protein, giving no DNA. Its table records 200,000 to 300,000 distinct CDR3 sequences. Sample: blood T cells: a sorted CD56 or NKG2C T cell subset, CD4+ or CD8+ T cells, or bulk PBMC T cells (not recorded which). These receptors were collected from a woman aged 18 to 75 in good health.

The chain recombines TRBV7-2 with TRBJ2-7; TCRdb's D gene call, TRBD1, goes unchecked for lack of DNA. The CDR3 has 15 residues. Germline V gene data show CDR1 as SGHTA and CDR2 as FQGNSA. The CDR3 loop is CASSSWTGGGDEQYF.

The J gene is TRBJ2-5, the V gene TRBV29-1; the D gene TCRdb calls, TRBD1, cannot be checked with no DNA. Germline V CDR1 and CDR2: SQVTM, ANQGSEA. This CDR3 contains 12 residues. Here the CDR3 reads CSVTGQRETQYF.

The CDR3 reads CASSYSKEGSYGYTF. The chain carries TRBV6-5 and TRBJ1-2. The CDR3 runs to 15 residues. Germline CDR1 reads MNHEY; CDR2 reads SVGAGI.

This CDR3 reads CASTTGPNTEAFF. The chain joins TRBV5-1 to TRBJ1-1. The germline gives CDR1 SGHRS, CDR2 YFSETQ. The CDR3 runs to 13 residues.

The chain employs TRBV7-8 and TRBJ1-5; TCRdb's D call, TRBD1, is unchecked because there is no DNA. CDR1 is SGHVS and CDR2 is FQNEAQ in the germline V gene. CDR3 length equals 15 residues. CDR3 loop: CASSPYGTDGRPQHF.

The chain employs TRBV12-3 or TRBV12-4 and TRBJ2-4. This CDR3 has 15 amino acids. The CDR3 sequence: CASSPQILAKNIQYF.

V usage is TRBV29-1 and J usage is TRBJ2-5; absent DNA, TCRdb's TRBD2 call cannot be checked. The germline CDR1 and CDR2 sequences are SQVTM and ANQGSEA. The CDR3 loop spans 14 amino acids. CDR3 residues: CSVDDYGTRETQYF.

This chain joins TRBV7-8 and TRBJ2-2; TCRdb's D gene call, TRBD1, goes unchecked for lack of DNA. The germline gives CDR1 SGHVS, CDR2 FQNEAQ. The CDR3 is 16 residues long. The CDR3 here is CASSPLRGRGPGELFF.

The chain recombines TRBV27 with TRBJ1-1; TCRdb names TRBD1, which stays unverified in the absence of DNA. The CDR3 is made up of 13 amino acids. Germline CDR1 is MNHEY and CDR2 is SMNVEV (reference sequence). CDR3 sequence reads: CASQRTEADEAFF.

The chain carries TRBV5-1 and TRBJ2-1; lacking DNA, the TRBD2 call made by TCRdb goes unchecked. The CDR3 runs 16 residues. Germline V gives CDR1 SGHRS, CDR2 YFSETQ. CDR3 residues: CASSPGTSGSYNEQFF.

The chain joins TRBV7-2 to TRBJ2-5; TCRdb proposes TRBD2, but this gene call is untestable without DNA. The CDR3 spans 14 residues. CDR1 and CDR2 (germline): SGHTA, FQGNSA. This CDR3 is CASSLGGGGETQYF.

The chain combines TRBV28 with TRBJ1-6; TCRdb gives TRBD1 as the D gene, but with no DNA this cannot be confirmed. The CDR3 spans 15 residues. The germline CDR1 and CDR2 sequences are MDHEN and SYDVKM. CDR3: CASTVIGQGNSPLHF.

The rearrangement uses TRBV15 and TRBJ2-7; TCRdb indicates TRBD1, and absent DNA this call remains unverified. Per the germline V gene, CDR1 is LNHNV and CDR2 is YYDKDF (reference sequence). The CDR3 totals 15 residues. The chain's CDR3 is CATSRDPGVSYEQYF.

This rearrangement joins TRBV6-2 or TRBV6-3 to TRBJ1-1; TCRdb's D call, TRBD1, is unchecked because there is no DNA. Germline CDR1 MNHEY, CDR2 SVGEGT. The CDR3 loop spans 16 amino acids. CDR3 loop: CASKSAPTGLNTEAFF.

The gene calls are TRBV29-1 and TRBJ1-5. The CDR3 contains 13 residues. Germline lookup yields CDR1 SQVTM and CDR2 ANQGSEA. The CDR3 loop is CSVGEGRNQPQHF.

The V call is TRBV12-3 or TRBV12-4, the J call TRBJ2-3; the TCRdb call, TRBD2, lacks DNA for checking. The CDR3 consists of 14 residues. CDR3 loop: CASSLSGREDTQYF.

The rearrangement uses TRBV7-6 and TRBJ2-5; TCRdb reports TRBD2, a call that lacks DNA to check it against. This CDR3 spans 16 amino acids. CDR1 and CDR2 from the germline V gene are SGHVS and FNYEAQ. Here the CDR3 reads CASSLGSGLQEETQYF.

The chain's CDR3 is CASSFGTFDGYTF. The rearrangement joins TRBV7-8 to TRBJ1-2; TCRdb indicates TRBD1, and absent DNA this call remains unverified. There are 13 residues in the CDR3. Germline CDR1 and CDR2: SGHVS and FQNEAQ.

The chain joins TRBV11-2 to TRBJ2-3; without DNA, the TCRdb call of TRBD2 cannot be checked. Germline V gives CDR1 SGHAT, CDR2 FQNNGV. This CDR3 is built from 16 residues. CDR3 residues: CASSSSLAGGIDTQYF.

This chain uses TRBV12-3 or TRBV12-4 with TRBJ1-5. The CDR3 loop spans 13 amino acids. CDR3 loop: CASSSRTDQPQHF.

This chain connects TRBV18 to TRBJ2-7; absent DNA, TCRdb's TRBD1 call cannot be checked. The CDR3 has 16 amino acids. The germline CDR1 and CDR2 sequences are KGHSH and LQKENI. This chain's CDR3 is CASSPLSGQGSYEQYF.

The CDR3 reads CASSPTGTSTDTQYF. This chain links TRBV3-1 with TRBJ2-3; the D gene TCRdb calls, TRBD1, cannot be checked with no DNA. Germline V gene data show CDR1 as LGHDT and CDR2 as YNNKEL (reference sequence). CDR3 length equals 15 residues.

V gene TRBV7-8 combines with J gene TRBJ1-3; TCRdb designates TRBD1, a call that cannot be tested without DNA. The germline V gene encodes CDR1 SGHVS and CDR2 FQNEAQ. The CDR3 has 14 residues. CDR3: CASRETGAGNTIYF.